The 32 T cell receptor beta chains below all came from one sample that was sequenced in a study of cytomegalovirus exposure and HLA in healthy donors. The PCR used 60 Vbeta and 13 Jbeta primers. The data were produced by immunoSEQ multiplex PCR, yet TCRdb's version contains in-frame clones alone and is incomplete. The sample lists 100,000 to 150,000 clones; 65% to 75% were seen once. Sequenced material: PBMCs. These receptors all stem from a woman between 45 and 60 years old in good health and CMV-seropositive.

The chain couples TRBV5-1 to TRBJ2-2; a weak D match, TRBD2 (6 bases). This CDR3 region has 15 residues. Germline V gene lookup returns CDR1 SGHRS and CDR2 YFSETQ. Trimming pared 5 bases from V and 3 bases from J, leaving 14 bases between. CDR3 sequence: CASRETSFHTGELFF. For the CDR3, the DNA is TGCGCCAGCAGGGAGACTAGTTTTCACACCGGGGAGCTGTTTTTT. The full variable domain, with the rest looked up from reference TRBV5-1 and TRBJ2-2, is KAGVTQTPRYLIKTRGQQVTLSCSPISGHRSVSWYQQTPGQGLQFLFEYFSETQRNKGNFPGRFSGRQFSNSRSEMNVSTLELGDSALYLCASRETSFHTGELFFGEGSRLTVL.

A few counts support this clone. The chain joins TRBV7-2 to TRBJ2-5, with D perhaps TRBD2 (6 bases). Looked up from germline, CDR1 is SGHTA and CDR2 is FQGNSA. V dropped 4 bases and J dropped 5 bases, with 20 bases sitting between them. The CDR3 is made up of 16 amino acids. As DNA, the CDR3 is TGTGCCAGCAGCTCACTAAGGGGAAGGGGAGGTGAGACCCAGTACTTC. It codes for CASSSLRGRGGETQYF.

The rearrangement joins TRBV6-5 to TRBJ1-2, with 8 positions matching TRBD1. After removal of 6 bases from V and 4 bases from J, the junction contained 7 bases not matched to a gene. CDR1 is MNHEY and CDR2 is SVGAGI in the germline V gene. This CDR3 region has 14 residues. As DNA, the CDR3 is TGTGCCAGCAGGGAAAGGGACAGGTTCTATGGCTACACCTTC. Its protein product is CASRERDRFYGYTF.

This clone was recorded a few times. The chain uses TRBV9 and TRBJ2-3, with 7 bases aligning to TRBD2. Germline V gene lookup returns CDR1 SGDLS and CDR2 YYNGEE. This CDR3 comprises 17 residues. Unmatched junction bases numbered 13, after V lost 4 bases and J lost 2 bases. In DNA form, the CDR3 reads TGTGCCAGCAGCTCTAGCGGATCCGATCGGGACACAGATACGCAGTATTTT. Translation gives CASSSSGSDRDTDTQYF.

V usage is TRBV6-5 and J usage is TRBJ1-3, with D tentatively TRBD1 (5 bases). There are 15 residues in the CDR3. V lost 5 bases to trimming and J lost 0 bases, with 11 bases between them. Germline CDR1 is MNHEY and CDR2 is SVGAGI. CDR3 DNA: TGTGCCAGCAGTCCCCAGGGAAGCTCTGGAAACACCATATATTTT. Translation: CASSPQGSSGNTIYF.

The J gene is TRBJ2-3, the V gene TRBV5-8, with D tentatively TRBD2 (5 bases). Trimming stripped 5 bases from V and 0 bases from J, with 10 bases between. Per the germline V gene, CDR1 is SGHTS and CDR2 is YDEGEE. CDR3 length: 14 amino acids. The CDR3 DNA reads TGTGCCAGCAGTCGACTAACTAGCACAGATACGCAGTATTTT. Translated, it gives CASSRLTSTDTQYF.

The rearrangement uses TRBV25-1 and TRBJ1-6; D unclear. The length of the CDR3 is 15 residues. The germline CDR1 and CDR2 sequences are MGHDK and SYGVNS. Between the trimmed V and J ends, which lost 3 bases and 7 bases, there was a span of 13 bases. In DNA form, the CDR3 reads TGTGCCAGCAGTGACCCCAGGACGGGAAATTCACCCCTCCACTTT. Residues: CASSDPRTGNSPLHF.

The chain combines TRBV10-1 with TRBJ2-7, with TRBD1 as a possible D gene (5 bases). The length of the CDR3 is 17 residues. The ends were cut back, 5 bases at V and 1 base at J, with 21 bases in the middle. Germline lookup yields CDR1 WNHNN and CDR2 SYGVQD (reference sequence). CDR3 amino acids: CASSKGWGRAQSYEQYF. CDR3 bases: TGCGCCAGCAGTAAAGGGTGGGGCCGAGCACAGTCCTACGAGCAGTACTTC.

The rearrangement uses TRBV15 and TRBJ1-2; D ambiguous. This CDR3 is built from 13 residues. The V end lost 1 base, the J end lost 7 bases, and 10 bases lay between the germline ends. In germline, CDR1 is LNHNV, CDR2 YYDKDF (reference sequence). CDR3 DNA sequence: TGTGCCACCAGCAGAGCGCCCACTTCTGGCTACACCTTC. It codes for CATSRAPTSGYTF.

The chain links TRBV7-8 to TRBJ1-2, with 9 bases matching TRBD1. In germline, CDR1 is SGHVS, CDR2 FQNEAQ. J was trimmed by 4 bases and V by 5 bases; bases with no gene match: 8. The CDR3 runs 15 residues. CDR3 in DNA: TGTGCCAGCAGCGCCTCCGGGACAGGGATCTATGGCTACACCTTC. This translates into CASSASGTGIYGYTF.

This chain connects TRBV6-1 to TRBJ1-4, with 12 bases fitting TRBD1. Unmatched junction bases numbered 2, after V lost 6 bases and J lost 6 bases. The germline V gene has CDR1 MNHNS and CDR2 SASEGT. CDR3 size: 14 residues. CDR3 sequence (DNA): TGTGCCAGCAGGGGGACAGGGGGCGATGAAAAACTGTTTTTT. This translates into CASRGTGGDEKLFF.

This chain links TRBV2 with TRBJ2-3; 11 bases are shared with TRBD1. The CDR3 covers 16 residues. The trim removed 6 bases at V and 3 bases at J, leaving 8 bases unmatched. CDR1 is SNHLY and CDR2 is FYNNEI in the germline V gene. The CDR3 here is CASRPRDRGRTDTQYF. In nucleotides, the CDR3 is TGTGCCAGCAGGCCCCGGGACAGGGGGAGAACAGATACGCAGTATTTT. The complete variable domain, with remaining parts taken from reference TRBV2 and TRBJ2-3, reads EPEVTQTPSHQVTQMGQEVILRCVPISNHLYFYWYRQILGQKVEFLVSFYNNEISEKSEIFDDQFSVERPDGSNFTLKIRSTKLEDSAMYFCASRPRDRGRTDTQYFGPGTRLTVL.

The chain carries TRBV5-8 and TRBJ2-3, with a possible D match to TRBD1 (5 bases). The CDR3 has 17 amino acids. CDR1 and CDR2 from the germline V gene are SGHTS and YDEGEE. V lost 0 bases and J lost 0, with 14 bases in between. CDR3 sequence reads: CASSLGVWGPSTDTQYF. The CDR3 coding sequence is TGTGCCAGCAGCTTGGGTGTTTGGGGCCCGAGCACAGATACGCAGTATTTT.

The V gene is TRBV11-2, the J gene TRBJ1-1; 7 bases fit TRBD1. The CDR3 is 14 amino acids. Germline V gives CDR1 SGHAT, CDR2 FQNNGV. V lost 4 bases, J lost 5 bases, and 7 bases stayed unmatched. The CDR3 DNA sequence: TGTGCCAGCAGCTCCCGACAGGGTGGTACTGAAGCTTTCTTT. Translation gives CASSSRQGGTEAFF.

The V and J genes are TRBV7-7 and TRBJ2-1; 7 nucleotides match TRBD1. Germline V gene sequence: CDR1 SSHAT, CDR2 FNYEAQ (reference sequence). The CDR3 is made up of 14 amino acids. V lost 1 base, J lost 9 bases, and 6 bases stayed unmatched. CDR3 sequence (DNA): TGTGCCAGCAGCTTAGAGGCACAGGGGAGTGAGCAGTTCTTC. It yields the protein CASSLEAQGSEQFF.

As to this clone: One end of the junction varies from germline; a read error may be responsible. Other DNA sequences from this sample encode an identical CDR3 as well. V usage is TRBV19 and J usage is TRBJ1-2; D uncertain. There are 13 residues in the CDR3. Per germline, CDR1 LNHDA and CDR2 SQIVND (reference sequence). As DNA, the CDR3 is TGTGCCAGTAGTATACGTGTGGCTGATGGTTACACCTTC. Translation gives CASSIRVADGYTF.

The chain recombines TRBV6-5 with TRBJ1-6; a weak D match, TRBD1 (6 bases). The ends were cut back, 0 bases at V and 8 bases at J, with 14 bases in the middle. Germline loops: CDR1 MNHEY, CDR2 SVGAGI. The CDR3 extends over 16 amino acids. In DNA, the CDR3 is TGTGCCAGCAGTTACTCACAGAGGGGGGGGGATTCACCCCTCCACTTT. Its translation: CASSYSQRGGDSPLHF.

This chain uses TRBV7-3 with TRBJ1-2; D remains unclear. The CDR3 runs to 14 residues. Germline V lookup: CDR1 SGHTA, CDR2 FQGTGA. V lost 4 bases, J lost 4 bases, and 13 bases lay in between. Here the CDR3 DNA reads TGTGCCAGCAGCTCTAAGCCCCAGGCCTATGGCTACACCTTC. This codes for CASSSKPQAYGYTF.

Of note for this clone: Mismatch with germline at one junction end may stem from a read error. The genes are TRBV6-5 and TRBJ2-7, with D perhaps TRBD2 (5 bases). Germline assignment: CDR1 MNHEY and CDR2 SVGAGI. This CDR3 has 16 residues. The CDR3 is CASSYDPSGSSYGQYF. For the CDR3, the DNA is TGTGCCAGCAGTTACGATCCATCGGGGAGCTCCTACGGGCAGTACTTC.

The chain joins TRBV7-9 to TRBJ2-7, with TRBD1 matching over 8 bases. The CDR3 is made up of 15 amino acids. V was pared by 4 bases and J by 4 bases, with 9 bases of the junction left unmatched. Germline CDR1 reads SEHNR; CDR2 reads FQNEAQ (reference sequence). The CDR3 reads CASSWNQGAFYEQYF. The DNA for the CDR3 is TGTGCCAGCAGCTGGAATCAGGGGGCTTTTTACGAGCAGTACTTC.

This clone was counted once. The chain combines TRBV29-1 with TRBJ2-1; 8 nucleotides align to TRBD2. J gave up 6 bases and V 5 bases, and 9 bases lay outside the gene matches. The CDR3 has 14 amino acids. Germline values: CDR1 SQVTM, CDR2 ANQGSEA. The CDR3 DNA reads TGCAGCGTTAAAGGGGGTAGCGGGATCAATGAGCAGTTCTTC. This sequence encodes CSVKGGSGINEQFF.

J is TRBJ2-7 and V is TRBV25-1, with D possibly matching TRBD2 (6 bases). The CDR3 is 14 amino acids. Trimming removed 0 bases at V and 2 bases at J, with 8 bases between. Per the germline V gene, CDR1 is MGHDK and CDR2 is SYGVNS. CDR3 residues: CASSEYGGTYEQYF. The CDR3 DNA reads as TGTGCCAGCAGTGAATATGGGGGGACCTACGAGCAGTACTTC.

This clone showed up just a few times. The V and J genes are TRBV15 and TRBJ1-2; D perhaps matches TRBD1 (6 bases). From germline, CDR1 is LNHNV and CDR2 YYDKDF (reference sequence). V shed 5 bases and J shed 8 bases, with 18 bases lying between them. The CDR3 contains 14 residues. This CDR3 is CATSAYSTGRGYTF. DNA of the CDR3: TGTGCCACCAGCGCCTACTCAACAGGGCGCGGCTACACCTTC.

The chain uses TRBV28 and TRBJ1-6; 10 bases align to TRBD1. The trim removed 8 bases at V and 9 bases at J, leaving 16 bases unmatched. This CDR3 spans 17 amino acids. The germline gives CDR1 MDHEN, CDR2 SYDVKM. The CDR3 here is CASGPGQGTAGGSPLHF. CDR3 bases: TGTGCCAGCGGTCCGGGACAGGGGACTGCTGGTGGTTCACCCCTCCACTTT.

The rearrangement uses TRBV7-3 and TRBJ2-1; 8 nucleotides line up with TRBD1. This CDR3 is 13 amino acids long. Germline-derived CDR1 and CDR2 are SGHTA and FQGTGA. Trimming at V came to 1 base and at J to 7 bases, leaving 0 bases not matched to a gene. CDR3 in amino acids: CASSLNRGNEQFF. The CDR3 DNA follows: TGTGCCAGCAGCTTAAACAGGGGGAATGAGCAGTTCTTC.

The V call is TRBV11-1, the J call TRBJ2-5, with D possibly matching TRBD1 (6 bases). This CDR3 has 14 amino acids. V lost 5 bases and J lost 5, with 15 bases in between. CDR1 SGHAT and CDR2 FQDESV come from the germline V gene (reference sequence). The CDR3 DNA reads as TGTGCCAGCAGCCCGACAGGTCTCGGGGAGACCCAGTACTTC. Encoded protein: CASSPTGLGETQYF.

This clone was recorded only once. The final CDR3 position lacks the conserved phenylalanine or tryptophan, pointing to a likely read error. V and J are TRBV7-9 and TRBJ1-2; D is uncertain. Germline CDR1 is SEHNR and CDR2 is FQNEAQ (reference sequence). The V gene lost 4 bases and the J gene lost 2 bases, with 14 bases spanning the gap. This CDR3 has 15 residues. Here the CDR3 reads CASSSSGGANYGYTL. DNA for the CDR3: TGTGCCAGCAGCTCCTCTGGTGGCGCCAACTATGGCTACACCCTC.

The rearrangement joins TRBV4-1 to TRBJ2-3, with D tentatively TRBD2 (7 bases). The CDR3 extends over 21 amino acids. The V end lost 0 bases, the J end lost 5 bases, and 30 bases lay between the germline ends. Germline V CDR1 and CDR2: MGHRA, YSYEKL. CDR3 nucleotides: TGCGCCAGCAGCCAAGATAGGACGGGGGGCCTAGTTTCCCGGGTTGGAGATACGCAGTATTTT. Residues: CASSQDRTGGLVSRVGDTQYF.

The CDR3 sequence: CASSSTDRSTRVPKVNTEAFF. Written as DNA, the CDR3 is TGTGCCAGCAGCTCAACGGACAGGTCAACGCGCGTACCGAAGGTGAACACTGAAGCTTTCTTT. The V call is TRBV7-8, the J call TRBJ1-1, with 7 bases identical to TRBD1. In germline, CDR1 is SGHVS, CDR2 FQNEAQ. V gave up 4 bases and J gave up 0 bases; unmatched junction bases: 23. The CDR3 extends over 21 amino acids.

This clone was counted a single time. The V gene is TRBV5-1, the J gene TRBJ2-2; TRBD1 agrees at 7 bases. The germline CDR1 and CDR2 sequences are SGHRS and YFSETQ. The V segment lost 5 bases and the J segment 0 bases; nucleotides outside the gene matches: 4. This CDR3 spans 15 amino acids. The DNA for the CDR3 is TGCGCCAGCAGTTCCGGGACAGCGAACACCGGGGAGCTGTTTTTT. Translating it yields CASSSGTANTGELFF.

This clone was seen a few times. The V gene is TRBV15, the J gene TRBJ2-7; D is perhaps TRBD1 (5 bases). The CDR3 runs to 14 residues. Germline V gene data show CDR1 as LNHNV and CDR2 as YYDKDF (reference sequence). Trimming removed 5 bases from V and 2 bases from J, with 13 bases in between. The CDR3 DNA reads TGTGCCACCAGCGGGCCCAGGGAACCCTACGAGCAGTACTTC. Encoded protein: CATSGPREPYEQYF.

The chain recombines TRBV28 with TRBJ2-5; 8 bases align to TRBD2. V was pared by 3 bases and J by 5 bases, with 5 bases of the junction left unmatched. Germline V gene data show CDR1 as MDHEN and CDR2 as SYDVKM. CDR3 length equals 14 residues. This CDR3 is CASSFWGGGETQYF. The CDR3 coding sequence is TGTGCCAGCAGTTTTTGGGGCGGGGGGGAGACCCAGTACTTC.